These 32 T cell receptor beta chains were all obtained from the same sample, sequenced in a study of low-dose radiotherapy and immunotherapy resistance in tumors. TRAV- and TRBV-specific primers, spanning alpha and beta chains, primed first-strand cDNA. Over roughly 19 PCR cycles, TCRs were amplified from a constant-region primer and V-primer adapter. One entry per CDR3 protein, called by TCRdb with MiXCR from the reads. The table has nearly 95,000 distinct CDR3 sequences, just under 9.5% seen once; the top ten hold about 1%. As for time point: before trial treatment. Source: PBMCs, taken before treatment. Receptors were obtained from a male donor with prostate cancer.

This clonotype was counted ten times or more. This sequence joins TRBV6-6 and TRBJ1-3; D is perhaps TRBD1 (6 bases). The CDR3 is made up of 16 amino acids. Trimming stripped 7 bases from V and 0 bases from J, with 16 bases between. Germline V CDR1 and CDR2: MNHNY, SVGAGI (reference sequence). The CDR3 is CASTIDRTASGNTIYF. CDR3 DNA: TGTGCCAGCACCATAGACAGGACCGCCTCTGGAAACACCATATATTTT.

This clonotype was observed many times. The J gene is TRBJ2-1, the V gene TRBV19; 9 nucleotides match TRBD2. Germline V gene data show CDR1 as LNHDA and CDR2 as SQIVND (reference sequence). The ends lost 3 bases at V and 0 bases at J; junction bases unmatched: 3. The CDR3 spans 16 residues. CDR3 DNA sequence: TGTGCCAGTAGTATCGGTAGCGGGAGCTCCTACAATGAGCAGTTCTTC. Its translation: CASSIGSGSSYNEQFF.

The CDR3 here is CASSLAPSPSGANVLTF. Here the CDR3 DNA reads TGCGCCAGCAGCTTGGCGCCTAGCCCCTCTGGGGCCAACGTCCTGACTTTC. The V gene is TRBV5-1, the J gene TRBJ2-6; D may be TRBD2 (5 bases). V shed 0 bases and J shed 0 bases, with 10 bases lying between them. Germline values: CDR1 SGHRS, CDR2 YFSETQ. The CDR3 covers 17 residues. The full variable domain, in which reference TRBV5-1 and TRBJ2-6 provide the parts outside the CDR3, is KAGVTQTPRYLIKTRGQQVTLSCSPISGHRSVSWYQQTPGQGLQFLFEYFSETQRNKGNFPGRFSGRQFSNSRSEMNVSTLELGDSALYLCASSLAPSPSGANVLTFGAGSRLTVL.

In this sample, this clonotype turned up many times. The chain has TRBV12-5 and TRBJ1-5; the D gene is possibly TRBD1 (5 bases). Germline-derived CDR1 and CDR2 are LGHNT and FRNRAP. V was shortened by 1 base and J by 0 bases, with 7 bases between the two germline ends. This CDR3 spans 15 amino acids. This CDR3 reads CASGLGQTSNQPQHF. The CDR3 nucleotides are TGTGCTAGTGGTTTGGGACAGACTAGCAATCAGCCCCAGCATTTT.

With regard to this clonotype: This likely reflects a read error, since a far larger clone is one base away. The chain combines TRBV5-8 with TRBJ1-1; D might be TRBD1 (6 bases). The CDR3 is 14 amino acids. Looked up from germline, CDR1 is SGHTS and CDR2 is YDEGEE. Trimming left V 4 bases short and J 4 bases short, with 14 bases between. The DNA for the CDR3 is TGTGCCAGCAGCATGTGGGGGGGCAGCACTGAAGCTTTCTTT. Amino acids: CASSMWGGSTEAFF.

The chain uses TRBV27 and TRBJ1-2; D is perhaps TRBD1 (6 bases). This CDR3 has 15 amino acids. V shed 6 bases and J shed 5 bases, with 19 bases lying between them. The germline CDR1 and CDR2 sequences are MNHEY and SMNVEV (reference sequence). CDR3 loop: CASRPPQGGLYGYTF. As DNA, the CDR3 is TGTGCCAGCAGGCCGCCTCAAGGGGGGCTGTATGGCTACACCTTC.

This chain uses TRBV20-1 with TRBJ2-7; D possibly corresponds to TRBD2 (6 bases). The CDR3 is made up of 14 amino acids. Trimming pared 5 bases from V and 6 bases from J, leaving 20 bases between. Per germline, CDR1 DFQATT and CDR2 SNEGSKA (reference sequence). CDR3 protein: CSAPGGPGEAEQYF. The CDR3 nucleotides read TGCAGTGCTCCAGGTGGTCCCGGGGAGGCCGAGCAGTACTTC.

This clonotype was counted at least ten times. The CDR3 region is CASSFLASGGYNEQFF. In DNA form, the CDR3 reads TGTGCCAGCAGTTTTCTGGCCTCCGGTGGGTACAATGAGCAGTTCTTC. The chain links TRBV12-3 or TRBV12-4 to TRBJ2-1; D call uncertain. V shed 3 bases and J shed 4 bases, with 16 bases lying between them. This CDR3 is 16 amino acids long.

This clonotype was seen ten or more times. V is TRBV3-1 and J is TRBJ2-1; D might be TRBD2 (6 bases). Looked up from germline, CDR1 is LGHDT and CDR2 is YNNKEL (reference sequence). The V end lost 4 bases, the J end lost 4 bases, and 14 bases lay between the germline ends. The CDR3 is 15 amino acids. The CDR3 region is CASSLRLEVYNEQFF. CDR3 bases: TGTGCCAGCAGCCTCAGACTAGAGGTATACAATGAGCAGTTCTTC.

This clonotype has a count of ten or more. The CDR3 sequence: CASSLSATDFSYEQYF. CDR3 DNA sequence: TGTGCCAGCAGTTTAAGCGCGACGGATTTCTCCTACGAGCAGTACTTC. The genes are TRBV28 and TRBJ2-7; D is unresolved. This CDR3 is built from 16 residues. The ends were cut back, 2 bases at V and 0 bases at J, with 14 bases in the middle. Germline V lookup: CDR1 MDHEN, CDR2 SYDVKM.

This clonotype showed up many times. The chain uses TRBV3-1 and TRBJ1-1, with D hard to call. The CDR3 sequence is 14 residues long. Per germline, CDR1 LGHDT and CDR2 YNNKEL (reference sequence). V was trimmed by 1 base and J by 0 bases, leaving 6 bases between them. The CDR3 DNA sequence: TGTGCCAGCAGCCAAGGACCTCTGAACACTGAAGCTTTCTTT. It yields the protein CASSQGPLNTEAFF.

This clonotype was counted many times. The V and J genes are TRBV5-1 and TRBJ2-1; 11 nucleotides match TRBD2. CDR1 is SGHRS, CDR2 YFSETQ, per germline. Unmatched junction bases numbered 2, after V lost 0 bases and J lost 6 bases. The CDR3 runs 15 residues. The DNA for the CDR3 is TGCGCCAGCAGCTTGGCTACTAGCGGGAGCAATGAGCAGTTCTTC. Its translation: CASSLATSGSNEQFF.

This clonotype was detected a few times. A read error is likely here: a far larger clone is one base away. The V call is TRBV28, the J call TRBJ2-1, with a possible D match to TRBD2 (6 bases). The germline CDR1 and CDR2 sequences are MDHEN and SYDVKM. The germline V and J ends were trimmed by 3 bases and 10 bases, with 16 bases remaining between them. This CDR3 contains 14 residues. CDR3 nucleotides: TGTGCCAGCAGTTTTGCCGGGAGTCGGTACGAGCAGTTCTTC. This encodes CASSFAGSRYEQFF.

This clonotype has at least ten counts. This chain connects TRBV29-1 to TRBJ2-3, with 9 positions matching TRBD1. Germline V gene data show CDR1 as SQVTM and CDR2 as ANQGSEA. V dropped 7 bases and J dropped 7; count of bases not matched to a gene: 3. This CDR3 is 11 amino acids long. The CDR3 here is CSADRGYTQYF. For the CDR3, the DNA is TGCAGCGCCGACAGGGGGTATACGCAGTATTTT.

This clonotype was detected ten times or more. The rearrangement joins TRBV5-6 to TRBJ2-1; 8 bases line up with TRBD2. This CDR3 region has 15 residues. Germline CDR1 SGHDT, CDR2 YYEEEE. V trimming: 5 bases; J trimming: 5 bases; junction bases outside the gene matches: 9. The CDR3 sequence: CASRAGLVANNEQFF. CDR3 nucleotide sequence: TGTGCCAGCAGAGCGGGACTAGTCGCGAACAATGAGCAGTTCTTC.

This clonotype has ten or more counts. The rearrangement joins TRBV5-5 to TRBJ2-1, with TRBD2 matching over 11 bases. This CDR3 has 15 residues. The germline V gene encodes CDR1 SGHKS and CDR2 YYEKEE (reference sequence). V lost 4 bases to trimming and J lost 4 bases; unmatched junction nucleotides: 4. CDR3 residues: CASSPGTSGYNEQFF. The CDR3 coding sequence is TGTGCCAGCAGCCCCGGGACTAGCGGATACAATGAGCAGTTCTTC.

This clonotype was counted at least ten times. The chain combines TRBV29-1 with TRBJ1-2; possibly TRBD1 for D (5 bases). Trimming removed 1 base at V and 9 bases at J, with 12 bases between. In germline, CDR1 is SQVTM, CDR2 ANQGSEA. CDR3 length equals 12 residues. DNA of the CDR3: TGCAGCGTTGAAGGGGCAGGGCGTCGCTACACCTTC. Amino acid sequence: CSVEGAGRRYTF.

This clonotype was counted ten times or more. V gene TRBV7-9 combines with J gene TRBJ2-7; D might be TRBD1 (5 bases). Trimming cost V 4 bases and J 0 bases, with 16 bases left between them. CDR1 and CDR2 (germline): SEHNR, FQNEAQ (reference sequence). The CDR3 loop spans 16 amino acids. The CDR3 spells CASSSRQTQSSYEQYF. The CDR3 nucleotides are TGTGCCAGCAGCTCCAGACAGACGCAGAGCTCCTACGAGCAGTACTTC.

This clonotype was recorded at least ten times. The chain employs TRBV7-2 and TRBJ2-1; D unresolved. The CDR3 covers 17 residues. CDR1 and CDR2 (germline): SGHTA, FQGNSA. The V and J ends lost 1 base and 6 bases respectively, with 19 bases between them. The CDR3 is CASSLGEAGSVRNEQFF. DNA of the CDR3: TGTGCCAGCAGCTTAGGCGAGGCAGGTTCGGTGCGCAATGAGCAGTTCTTC.

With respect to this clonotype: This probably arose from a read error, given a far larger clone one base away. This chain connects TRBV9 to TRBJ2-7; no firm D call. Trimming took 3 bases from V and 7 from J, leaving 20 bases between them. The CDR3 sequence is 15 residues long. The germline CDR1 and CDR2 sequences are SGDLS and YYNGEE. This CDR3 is CASSAGRISYNEQYF. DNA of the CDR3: TGTGCCAGCAGCGCCGGACGGATCTCCTACAATGAGCAGTACTTC. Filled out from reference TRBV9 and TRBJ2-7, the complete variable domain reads DSGVTQTPKHLITATGQRVTLRCSPRSGDLSVYWYQQSLDQGLQFLIQYYNGEERAKGNILERFSAQQFPDLHSELNLSSLELGDSALYFCASSAGRISYNEQYFGPGTRLTVT.

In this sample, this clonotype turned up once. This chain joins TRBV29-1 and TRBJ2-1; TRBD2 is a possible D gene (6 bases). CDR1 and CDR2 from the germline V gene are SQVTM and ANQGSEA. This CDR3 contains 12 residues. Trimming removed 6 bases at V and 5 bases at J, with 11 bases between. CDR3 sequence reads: CSVGLVDNEQFF. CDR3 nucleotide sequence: TGCAGCGTGGGACTTGTTGACAATGAGCAGTTCTTC.

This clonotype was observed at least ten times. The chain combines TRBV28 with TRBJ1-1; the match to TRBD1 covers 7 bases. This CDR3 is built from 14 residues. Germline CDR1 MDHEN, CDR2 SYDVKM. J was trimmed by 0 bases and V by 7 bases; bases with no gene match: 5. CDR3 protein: CASTGTVLNTEAFF. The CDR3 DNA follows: TGTGCCAGCACCGGGACAGTACTGAACACTGAAGCTTTCTTT.

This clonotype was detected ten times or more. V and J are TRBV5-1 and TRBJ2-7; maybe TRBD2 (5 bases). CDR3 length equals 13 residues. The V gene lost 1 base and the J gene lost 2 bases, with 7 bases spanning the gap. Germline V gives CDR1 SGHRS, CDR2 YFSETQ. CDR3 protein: CASSLTSPYEQYF. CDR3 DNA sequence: TGCGCCAGCAGCTTGACTAGTCCCTACGAGCAGTACTTC.

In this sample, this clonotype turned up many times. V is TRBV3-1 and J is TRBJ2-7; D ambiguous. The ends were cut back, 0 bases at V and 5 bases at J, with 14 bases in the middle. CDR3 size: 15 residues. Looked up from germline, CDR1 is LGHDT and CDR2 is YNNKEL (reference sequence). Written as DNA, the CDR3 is TGTGCCAGCAGCCAAGATCGTTTCAGTTTCAACGAGCAGTACTTC. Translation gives CASSQDRFSFNEQYF.

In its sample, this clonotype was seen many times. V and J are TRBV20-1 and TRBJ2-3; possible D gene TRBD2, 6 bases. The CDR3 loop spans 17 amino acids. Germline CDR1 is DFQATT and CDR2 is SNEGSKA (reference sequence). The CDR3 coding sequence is TGCAGCACGGAGCGGGCCACCTGGACCCCTAGCACAGATACGCAGTATTTT. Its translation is CSTERATWTPSTDTQYF.

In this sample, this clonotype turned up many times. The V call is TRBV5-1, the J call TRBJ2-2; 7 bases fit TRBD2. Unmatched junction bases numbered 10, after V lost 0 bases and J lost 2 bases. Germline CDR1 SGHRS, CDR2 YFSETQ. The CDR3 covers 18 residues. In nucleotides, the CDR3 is TGCGCCAGCAGCTTGGGCGGTGCGCGGGAGATAAACACCGGGGAGCTGTTTTTT. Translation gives CASSLGGAREINTGELFF.

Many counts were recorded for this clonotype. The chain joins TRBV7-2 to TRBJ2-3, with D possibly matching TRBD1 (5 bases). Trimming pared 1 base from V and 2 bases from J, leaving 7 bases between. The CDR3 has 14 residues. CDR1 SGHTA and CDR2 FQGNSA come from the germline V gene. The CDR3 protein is CASSLGGPTDTQYF. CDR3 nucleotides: TGTGCCAGCAGCTTAGGGGGCCCCACAGATACGCAGTATTTT.

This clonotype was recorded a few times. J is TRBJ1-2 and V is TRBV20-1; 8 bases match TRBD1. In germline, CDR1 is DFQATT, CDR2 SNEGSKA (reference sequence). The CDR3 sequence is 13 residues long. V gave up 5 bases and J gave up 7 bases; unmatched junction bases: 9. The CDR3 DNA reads TGCAGTGCTCCGGACAGGGCCCGAGGTGGCTACACCTTC. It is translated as CSAPDRARGGYTF.

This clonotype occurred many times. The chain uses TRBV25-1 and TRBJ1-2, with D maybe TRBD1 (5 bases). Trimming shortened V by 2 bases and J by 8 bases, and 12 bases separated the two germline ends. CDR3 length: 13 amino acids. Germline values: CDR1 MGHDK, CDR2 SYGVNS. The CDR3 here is CASSEVGGLGYTF. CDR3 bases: TGTGCCAGCAGTGAAGTTGGGGGTCTCGGCTACACCTTC.

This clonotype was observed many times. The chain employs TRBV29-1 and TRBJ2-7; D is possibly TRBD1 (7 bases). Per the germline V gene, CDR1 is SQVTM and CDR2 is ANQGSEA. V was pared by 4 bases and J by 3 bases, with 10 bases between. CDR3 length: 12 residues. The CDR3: CSVGQGGYEQYF. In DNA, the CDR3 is TGCAGCGTTGGACAGGGAGGCTACGAGCAGTACTTC.

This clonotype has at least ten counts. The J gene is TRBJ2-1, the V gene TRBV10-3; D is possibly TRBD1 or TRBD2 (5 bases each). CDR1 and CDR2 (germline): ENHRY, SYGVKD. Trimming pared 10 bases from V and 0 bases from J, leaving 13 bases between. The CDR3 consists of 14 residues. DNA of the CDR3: TGTGCCACCGGGACCCAGAGCTCCTACAATGAGCAGTTCTTC. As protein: CATGTQSSYNEQFF.

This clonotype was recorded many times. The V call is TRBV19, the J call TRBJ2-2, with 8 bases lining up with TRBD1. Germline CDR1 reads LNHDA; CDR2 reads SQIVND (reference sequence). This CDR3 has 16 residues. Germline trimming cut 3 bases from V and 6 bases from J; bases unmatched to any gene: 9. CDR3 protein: CASSMSVDRGAGELFF. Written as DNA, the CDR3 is TGTGCCAGTAGTATGAGTGTAGACAGGGGAGCCGGGGAGCTGTTTTTT.